These T cell receptor beta chains were read from a single sample in a study of T cell responses to AZD1222 COVID-19 vaccine. Profiled with immunoSEQ multiplex PCR; TCRdb holds only in-frame clones, not every one. The repertoire holds about 73,000 clones, around three quarters seen once, with around 45% in the top ten. Sequenced material: peripheral blood, taken 28 days after the second AZD1222 dose. These TCRs come from an adult who received the AZD1222 COVID-19 vaccine. Both conserved end residues are part of each CDR3. Fields, in order: CDR3 length, D gene, J gene, clone size, V gene, CDR3 protein, CDR3 DNA. D genes are given only for firm matches. Part of the rows lack a size; the others show once, few, many or a class for expanded clones.

11	NA	TRBJ2-3	NA	TRBV29-1	CSVRGTDTQYF	TGCAGCGTTAGGGGCACAGATACGCAGTATTTT
15	TRBD2	TRBJ2-2	few	TRBV5-1	CASRRLAGSPGELFF	TGCGCCAGCAGGAGGCTAGCGGGTTCCCCCGGGGAGCTGTTTTTT
16	NA	TRBJ2-5	NA	TRBV15	CATSPVAGSFQETQYF	TGTGCCACCAGCCCGGTCGCAGGGTCGTTCCAAGAGACCCAGTACTTC
15	TRBD1	TRBJ2-2	NA	TRBV6-5	CASNRQGENTGELFF	TGTGCCAGCAATCGACAGGGGGAAAACACCGGGGAGCTGTTTTTT
14	NA	TRBJ2-7	NA	TRBV28	CASSPGQAAGEQYF	TGTGCCAGCAGTCCGGGGCAAGCGGCGGGCGAGCAGTACTTC
16	NA	TRBJ2-3	NA	TRBV7-2	CASSLPLGGSTDTQYF	TGTGCCAGCAGCTTACCATTGGGGGGAAGCACAGATACGCAGTATTTT
14	NA	TRBJ2-5	NA	TRBV7-2	CASSGSGRGETQYF	TGTGCCAGCAGCGGATCGGGGCGGGGAGAGACCCAGTACTTC
15	NA	TRBJ2-3	few	TRBV7-8	CASSFLSGITDTQYF	TGTGCCAGCAGCTTCCTTTCGGGAATTACAGATACGCAGTATTTT
13	NA	TRBJ2-7	NA	TRBV12-3/TRBV12-4	CASSQGRFYEQYF	TGTGCCAGCAGCCAAGGACGCTTCTACGAGCAGTACTTC
15	NA	TRBJ2-5	NA	TRBV9	CASSVAAGFRETQYF	TGTGCCAGCAGCGTAGCGGCAGGGTTCCGAGAGACCCAGTACTTC
16	TRBD2	TRBJ2-3	NA	TRBV7-8	CASSLEGLVIADTQYF	TGTGCCAGCAGCTTAGAGGGACTAGTTATAGCAGATACGCAGTATTTT
15	NA	TRBJ2-1	NA	TRBV7-2	CASSLQGYSYNEQFF	TGTGCCAGCAGCTTACAGGGATACTCCTACAATGAGCAGTTCTTC
18	TRBD1	TRBJ2-7	NA	TRBV7-9	CASSPRRGTGQSSYEQYF	TGTGCCAGCAGCCCTAGACGGGGCACGGGACAGAGCTCCTACGAGCAGTACTTC
18	TRBD2	TRBJ2-1	few	TRBV19	CASSIDPDGAGDDNEQFF	TGTGCCAGTAGTATAGATCCAGACGGGGCGGGAGATGATAATGAGCAGTTCTTC
11	NA	TRBJ1-3	NA	TRBV5-6	CASTSGNTIYF	TGTGCCAGCACCTCTGGAAACACCATATATTTT
14	NA	TRBJ1-1	NA	TRBV5-1	CASSLHGQNTEAFF	TGCGCCAGCAGCTTGCACGGACAGAACACTGAAGCTTTCTTT
15	NA	TRBJ2-1	few	TRBV28	CASSPTNRVGNEQFF	TGTGCCAGCAGTCCGACGAACAGGGTTGGCAATGAGCAGTTCTTC
16	NA	TRBJ1-1	NA	TRBV2	CASKYGQGFGNTEAFF	TGTGCCAGCAAGTATGGGCAGGGTTTTGGGAACACTGAAGCTTTCTTT
14	TRBD2	TRBJ2-7	NA	TRBV20-1	CSASTGGSSYEQYF	TGCAGTGCCAGTACGGGAGGGAGCTCCTACGAGCAGTACTTC
14	NA	TRBJ1-2	NA	TRBV7-9	CASSFAAVRYGYTF	TGTGCCAGCAGCTTCGCGGCGGTCAGATATGGCTACACCTTC
12	NA	TRBJ1-2	NA	TRBV12-3/TRBV12-4	CASSFGGSGYTF	TGTGCCAGCAGTTTTGGGGGAAGTGGCTACACCTTC
15	NA	TRBJ1-3	few	TRBV4-3	CASSQDTSSGNTIYF	TGCGCCAGCAGCCAAGATACAAGCTCTGGAAACACCATATATTTT
18	TRBD1	TRBJ2-3	NA	TRBV18	CASSPSFVGQDRTDTQYF	TGTGCCAGCTCACCAAGTTTCGTCGGACAGGACCGCACAGATACGCAGTATTTT
17	NA	TRBJ2-1	few	TRBV3-1/TRBV3-2	CASSQDGVAAIYNEQFF	TGTGCCAGCAGCCAAGATGGCGTGGCGGCGATTTACAATGAGCAGTTCTTC
18	TRBD2	TRBJ2-3	few	TRBV6-2/TRBV6-3	CASSYGSRDSGGTDTQYF	TGTGCCAGCAGTTACGGGTCCCGGGATAGCGGGGGCACAGATACGCAGTATTTT
16	NA	TRBJ2-1	few	TRBV28	CASRGPGSSRDNEQFF	TGTGCCAGCAGGGGCCCCGGGAGTTCCCGTGACAATGAGCAGTTCTTC
13	NA	TRBJ1-2	few	TRBV7-2	CASGSQLNYGYTF	TGTGCCAGCGGATCTCAGCTGAACTATGGCTACACCTTC
13	TRBD2	TRBJ2-3	few	TRBV11-1	CASSLVGLDVQYF	TGTGCCAGCAGCTTGGTCGGACTAGACGTGCAGTATTTT
11	NA	TRBJ2-5	NA	TRBV30	CAWSPAVTQYF	TGTGCCTGGAGTCCCGCCGTGACCCAGTACTTC
18	TRBD2	TRBJ2-1	NA	TRBV24-1	CATSDHSGGPSSYNEQFF	TGTGCCACCAGTGATCACAGCGGGGGCCCAAGCTCCTACAATGAGCAGTTCTTC
12	NA	TRBJ1-2	NA	TRBV28	CASSSPGYGYTF	TGTGCCAGCAGTTCGCCAGGCTATGGCTACACCTTC
13	NA	TRBJ2-1	NA	TRBV4-1	CASSQEGRDEQFF	TGCGCCAGCAGCCAAGAGGGGCGCGATGAGCAGTTCTTC
16	NA	TRBJ1-2	NA	TRBV2	CASSEGGSGLGYGYTF	TGTGCCAGCAGTGAGGGGGGGTCCGGTCTAGGCTATGGCTACACCTTC
14	NA	TRBJ2-3	NA	TRBV15	CATSRDLGADTQYF	TGTGCCACCAGCAGAGATCTGGGGGCAGATACGCAGTATTTT
17	TRBD2	TRBJ2-1	NA	TRBV11-2	CASSLDFGTSPYNEQFF	TGTGCCAGCAGCTTAGATTTTGGGACTAGCCCGTACAATGAGCAGTTCTTC
15	NA	TRBJ1-6	NA	TRBV2	CASSDRTKNNSPLHF	TGTGCCAGCAGTGATCGGACGAAAAATAATTCACCCCTCCACTTT
14	TRBD2	TRBJ2-1	NA	TRBV7-2	CASSLSGGTNEQFF	TGTGCCAGCAGCTTATCCGGGGGGACCAATGAGCAGTTCTTC
15	NA	TRBJ2-3	NA	TRBV7-2	CASSPEDLASDTQYF	TGTGCCAGCAGCCCTGAGGATTTAGCATCAGATACGCAGTATTTT
14	TRBD1	TRBJ1-1	NA	TRBV29-1	CSARDRGSDTEAFF	TGCAGCGCCAGGGACAGGGGCTCGGACACTGAAGCTTTCTTT